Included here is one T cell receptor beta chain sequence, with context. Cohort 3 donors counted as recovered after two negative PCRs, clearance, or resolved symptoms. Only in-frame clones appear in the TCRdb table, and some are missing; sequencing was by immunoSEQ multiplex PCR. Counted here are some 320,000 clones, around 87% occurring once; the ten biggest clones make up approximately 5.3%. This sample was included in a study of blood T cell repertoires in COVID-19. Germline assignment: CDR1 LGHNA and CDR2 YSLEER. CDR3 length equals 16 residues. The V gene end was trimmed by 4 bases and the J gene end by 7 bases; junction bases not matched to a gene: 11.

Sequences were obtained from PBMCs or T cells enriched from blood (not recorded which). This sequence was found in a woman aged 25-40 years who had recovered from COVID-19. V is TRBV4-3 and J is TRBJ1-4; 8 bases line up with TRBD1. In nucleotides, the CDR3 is TGCGCCAGCAGCCGGACCTCTACAGGGGGAACTGAAAAACTGTTTTTT. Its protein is CASSRTSTGGTEKLFF.